The entry below describes one TCR beta chain. Germline V gene lookup returns CDR1 MNHEY and CDR2 SMNVEV (reference sequence). Trimming cost V 5 bases and J 1 base, with 10 bases left between them. The CDR3 is made up of 14 amino acids. The data derive from a study of OX40 agonist ivuxolimab in advanced cancers. Study overall: Patients received ivuxolimab, an intravenous treatment, every 2 weeks at 0.01 to 10 mg/kg. Dose-escalation cases comprised hepatocellular carcinoma, melanoma, renal cell or head and neck cancer. Of mixed ages from 23 to 79 and averaging around 60 years, the group was roughly 85% male.

The data were produced by immunoSEQ multiplex PCR, yet TCRdb's version contains in-frame clones alone and is incomplete. The data hold 90,000 to 100,000 clones, with around 88% observed a single time. This sequence joins TRBV27 and TRBJ2-3, with D hard to call. The sequencing here drew on CD4+ or CD8+ T cells sorted from blood, taken in a trial of the OX40 agonist ivuxolimab. The clonotype originates from an adult with an advanced solid tumor such as melanoma, head and neck, liver or kidney cancer. The CDR3 nucleotides are TGTGCCAGCAGTCCCCTGCAGCGCACAGATACGCAGTATTTT. Translating gives CASSPLQRTDTQYF.